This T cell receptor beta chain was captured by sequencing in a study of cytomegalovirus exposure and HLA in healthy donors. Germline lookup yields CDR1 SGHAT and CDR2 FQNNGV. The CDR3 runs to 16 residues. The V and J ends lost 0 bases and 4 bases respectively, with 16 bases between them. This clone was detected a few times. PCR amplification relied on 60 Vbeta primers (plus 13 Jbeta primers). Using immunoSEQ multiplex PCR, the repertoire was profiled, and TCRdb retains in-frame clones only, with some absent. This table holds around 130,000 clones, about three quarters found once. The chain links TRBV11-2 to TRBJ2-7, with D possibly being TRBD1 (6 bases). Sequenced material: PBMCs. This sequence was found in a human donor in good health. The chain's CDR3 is CASSLEGQGTIYEQYF. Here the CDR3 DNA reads TGTGCCAGCAGCTTAGAGGGGCAGGGGACAATATACGAGCAGTACTTC.